This entry lists 32 T cell receptor beta chains sequenced from one sample in a study of cytomegalovirus exposure and HLA in healthy donors. The PCR ran on 60 Vbeta and 13 Jbeta primers. Sequencing used immunoSEQ multiplex PCR; TCRdb keeps in-frame clones, though not all of them. The sample totals 40,000 to 50,000 clones. What was sequenced was PBMCs. The receptor set was obtained from a woman aged 40 to 55 in good health and CMV-seronegative.

The gene calls are TRBV5-5 and TRBJ2-7; no firm D call. The germline V gene encodes CDR1 SGHKS and CDR2 YYEKEE (reference sequence). CDR3 length equals 14 residues. Trimming stripped 0 bases from V and 2 bases from J, with 9 bases between. CDR3 in DNA: TGTGCCAGCAGCTTGGGACGGAGCGCCTACGAGCAGTACTTC. This codes for CASSLGRSAYEQYF. The entire variable domain, with the rest obtained from reference TRBV5-5 and TRBJ2-7, is as follows: DAGVTQSPTHLIKTRGQQVTLRCSPISGHKSVSWYQQVLGQGPQFIFQYYEKEERGRGNFPDRFSARQFPNYSSELNVNALLLGDSALYLCASSLGRSAYEQYFGPGTRLTVT.

The V and J genes are TRBV7-9 and TRBJ1-1; 7 positions match TRBD1. J gave up 1 base and V 5 bases, and 13 bases lay outside the gene matches. This CDR3 is 17 amino acids long. Looked up from germline, CDR1 is SEHNR and CDR2 is FQNEAQ (reference sequence). The CDR3 loop is CASSPGQVPVTNTEAFF. CDR3 nucleotide sequence: TGTGCCAGCAGCCCAGGACAGGTCCCTGTTACGAACACTGAAGCTTTCTTT.

The rearrangement links TRBV5-6 to TRBJ2-7; 8 bases align to TRBD1. The CDR3 spans 11 residues. Germline V gene sequence: CDR1 SGHDT, CDR2 YYEEEE. The CDR3 bases are TGTGCCAGAAGCTTGGATAAGGACAGGGAAGTC. Translated, it gives CARSLDKDREV.

J is TRBJ1-1 and V is TRBV19; no definite D call. This CDR3 region has 14 residues. CDR1 is LNHDA and CDR2 is SQIVND in the germline V gene (reference sequence). The V gene lost 3 bases and the J gene lost 4 bases, with 12 bases spanning the gap. CDR3 nucleotides: TGTGCCAGTAGTATGGTGGCAGAACCCACTGAAGCTTTCTTT. It codes for CASSMVAEPTEAFF.

In regard to this clone: One end of the junction varies from germline; a read error may be responsible. The chain carries TRBV10-3 and TRBJ2-1, with 8 bases identical to TRBD2. The length of the CDR3 is 15 residues. CDR1 is ENHRY and CDR2 is SYGVKD in the germline V gene. CDR3 DNA sequence: TGTGCCATCAGTGCAAGCGGGAGCTCCGACAATGAGCAGTTCTTC. Residues: CAISASGSSDNEQFF.

The chain recombines TRBV27 with TRBJ2-5; 15 bases map to TRBD2. This CDR3 has 16 amino acids. V gave up 5 bases and J gave up 8 bases; unmatched junction bases: 9. Germline V gives CDR1 MNHEY, CDR2 SMNVEV (reference sequence). Here the CDR3 reads CASSISGTSGGQTQYF. The CDR3 DNA reads as TGTGCCAGCAGTATCTCCGGGACTAGCGGGGGGCAAACCCAGTACTTC.

V gene TRBV28 combines with J gene TRBJ2-3, with TRBD2 matching 11 bases. With V trimmed by 10 bases and J by 2 bases, 11 bases remained unmatched. Germline values: CDR1 MDHEN, CDR2 SYDVKM. There are 16 residues in the CDR3. CDR3 sequence: CATHPPTSGVTDTQYF. The CDR3 DNA sequence: TGTGCCACCCACCCCCCGACTAGCGGGGTCACAGATACGCAGTATTTT.

V usage is TRBV18 and J usage is TRBJ1-4; D is ambiguous. V lost 6 bases, J lost 7 bases, and 21 bases lay in between. The CDR3 contains 16 residues. The germline V gene encodes CDR1 KGHSH and CDR2 LQKENI. CDR3 protein: CASSPNGPLEGEKLFF. The CDR3 DNA reads TGTGCCAGCTCGCCAAACGGGCCCCTCGAGGGTGAAAAACTGTTTTTT.

The V and J genes are TRBV7-9 and TRBJ2-1, with D possibly being TRBD2 (6 bases). In germline, CDR1 is SEHNR, CDR2 FQNEAQ (reference sequence). V lost 0 bases and J lost 5, with 14 bases in between. The CDR3 has 16 residues. In DNA form, the CDR3 reads TGTGCCAGCAGCTTAGCGCTAACGCGGGGTGACAATGAGCAGTTCTTC. It translates to CASSLALTRGDNEQFF.

The genes are TRBV30 and TRBJ2-2; 14 bases line up with TRBD2. J gave up 5 bases and V 1 base, and 0 bases lay outside the gene matches. The CDR3 covers 15 residues. In germline, CDR1 is GTSNPN, CDR2 SVGIG (reference sequence). Written as DNA, the CDR3 is TGTGCCTGGAGTGGACTAGCGGGAGGGACCGGGGAGCTGTTTTTT. It codes for CAWSGLAGGTGELFF.

In nucleotides, the CDR3 is TGTGCCAGCAGCGTAACAGGGGGCGCGATCACCGGGGAGCTGTTTTTT. This encodes CASSVTGGAITGELFF. V usage is TRBV2 and J usage is TRBJ2-2; 9 nucleotides align to TRBD1. From germline, CDR1 is SNHLY and CDR2 FYNNEI. With 6 bases clipped from V and 4 bases from J, the junction kept 9 bases outside the gene matches. The CDR3 totals 16 residues.

This chain joins TRBV29-1 and TRBJ1-1; 7 bases fit TRBD1. The length of the CDR3 is 13 residues. CDR1 SQVTM and CDR2 ANQGSEA come from the germline V gene. Trimming took 3 bases from V and 2 from J; bases not matched to a gene: 3. CDR3 DNA: TGCAGCGTTGAGACAGGGCGTAACACTGAAGCTTTCTTT. This encodes CSVETGRNTEAFF.

As DNA, the CDR3 is TGTGCCAGCAGCGGGACAGGGCCGGCCTACGAGCAGTACTTC. As protein: CASSGTGPAYEQYF. The chain joins TRBV9 to TRBJ2-7; 8 bases are shared with TRBD1. Trimming at V came to 3 bases and at J to 2 bases, leaving 4 bases not matched to a gene. Germline V gene sequence: CDR1 SGDLS, CDR2 YYNGEE. This CDR3 comprises 14 residues.

The rearrangement joins TRBV29-1 to TRBJ1-2; no clear D gene. With 4 bases removed from V and 2 bases from J, the gap between germline ends came to 14 bases. CDR3 length: 14 amino acids. Germline V CDR1 and CDR2: SQVTM, ANQGSEA. The CDR3 here is CSVGVEAGNYGYTF. CDR3 DNA: TGCAGCGTTGGAGTTGAAGCCGGGAACTATGGCTACACCTTC. Using reference TRBV29-1 and TRBJ1-2 for the parts outside the CDR3, the full variable domain is SAVISQKPSRDICQRGTSLTIQCQVDSQVTMMFWYRQQPGQSLTLIATANQGSEATYESGFVIDKFPISRPNLTFSTLTVSNMSPEDSSIYLCSVGVEAGNYGYTFGSGTRLTVV.

This sequence joins TRBV18 and TRBJ1-1; D uncertain. CDR1 and CDR2 from the germline V gene are KGHSH and LQKENI. The CDR3 totals 13 residues. The V end lost 3 bases, the J end lost 1 base, and 6 bases lay between the germline ends. The CDR3 DNA follows: TGTGCCAGCTCACCGGAGCCGAACACTGAAGCTTTCTTT. Its protein is CASSPEPNTEAFF.

The rearrangement joins TRBV30 to TRBJ1-1; D uncertain. V was shortened by 3 bases and J by 6 bases, with 11 bases between the two germline ends. Germline lookup yields CDR1 GTSNPN and CDR2 SVGIG (reference sequence). This CDR3 has 12 residues. As DNA, the CDR3 is TGTGCCTGGAGCACCTCCTGGCCTGAAGCTTTCTTT. Amino acid sequence: CAWSTSWPEAFF.

The chain carries TRBV15 and TRBJ2-7, with TRBD1 identical over 7 bases. The germline V gene encodes CDR1 LNHNV and CDR2 YYDKDF (reference sequence). The ends lost 5 bases at V and 3 bases at J; junction bases unmatched: 7. CDR3 length: 14 amino acids. Here the CDR3 reads CATSPNRDSYEQYF. CDR3 DNA sequence: TGTGCCACCAGCCCCAACCGGGACAGCTACGAGCAGTACTTC.

V gene TRBV19 combines with J gene TRBJ1-5; TRBD1 might be the D (5 bases). Germline V CDR1 and CDR2: LNHDA, SQIVND (reference sequence). Trimming cost V 1 base and J 6 bases, with 16 bases left between them. The CDR3 totals 16 residues. The CDR3 loop reads CASSIGFRQPSQPQHF. In DNA, the CDR3 is TGTGCCAGTAGTATAGGGTTCCGACAGCCCAGTCAGCCCCAGCATTTT.

The rearrangement uses TRBV11-3 and TRBJ2-2, with D tentatively TRBD2 (5 bases). This CDR3 is built from 15 residues. With 4 bases removed from V and 4 bases from J, the gap between germline ends came to 13 bases. Germline V gene data show CDR1 as SGHNT and CDR2 as YENEEA. The CDR3 region has the DNA TGTGCCAGCAGCTCCTACGGAGGTACCACCGGGGAGCTGTTTTTT. Residues: CASSSYGGTTGELFF.

Remarks on this clone: A read error may account for a junction end that differs from germline. The chain carries TRBV30 and TRBJ1-1; TRBD1 might be the D (6 bases). CDR3 length: 13 amino acids. CDR1 GTSNPN and CDR2 SVGIG come from the germline V gene (reference sequence). Written as DNA, the CDR3 is TGTGCCTGGGACACTGGACAGTACACTGAAGATTTCTTT. Amino acids: CAWDTGQYTEDFF.

The chain links TRBV20-1 to TRBJ1-1; no clear D. The CDR3 consists of 11 residues. V lost 0 bases and J lost 8, with 7 bases in between. Germline V gene sequence: CDR1 DFQATT, CDR2 SNEGSKA (reference sequence). CDR3 DNA sequence: TGCAGTGCTAGAGAACTGCTCGAAGCTTTCTTT. Its protein product is CSARELLEAFF.

V gene TRBV7-8 combines with J gene TRBJ2-5; 7 bases map to TRBD1. CDR1 SGHVS and CDR2 FQNEAQ come from the germline V gene. The length of the CDR3 is 14 residues. V was clipped by 4 bases and J by 3 bases; unmatched bases: 5. The CDR3 loop reads CASSSWTGEETQYF. The CDR3 DNA is TGTGCCAGCAGCTCATGGACAGGTGAAGAGACCCAGTACTTC.

The chain recombines TRBV5-1 with TRBJ2-3; D possibly corresponds to TRBD1 (5 bases). The CDR3 consists of 14 residues. CDR1 is SGHRS, CDR2 YFSETQ, per germline. V was cut by 1 base and J by 5 bases, with 11 bases left in between. The CDR3 here is CASSLSGSEDTQYF. In DNA, the CDR3 is TGCGCCAGCAGCTTGTCAGGGTCAGAAGATACGCAGTATTTT.

This clone is labeled medium-sized based on frequency. The CDR3 region is CASSYSSAGQNEKLFF. The CDR3 nucleotides are TGTGCCAGCAGTTACTCGAGCGCAGGGCAGAATGAAAAACTGTTTTTT. The chain joins TRBV6-5 to TRBJ1-4; perhaps TRBD1 as D (5 bases). The CDR3 runs to 16 residues. Trimming removed 0 bases from V and 5 bases from J, with 13 bases in between. Per the germline V gene, CDR1 is MNHEY and CDR2 is SVGAGI.

The rearrangement links TRBV28 to TRBJ2-1; 9 positions agree with TRBD2. The CDR3 extends over 16 amino acids. From germline, CDR1 is MDHEN and CDR2 SYDVKM. V lost 2 bases and J lost 5; bases outside the gene matches: 7. The CDR3 sequence is CASSLRAGGFDNEQFF. The CDR3 DNA sequence: TGTGCCAGCAGTTTAAGAGCGGGAGGCTTCGACAATGAGCAGTTCTTC. The full variable domain, with the rest looked up from reference TRBV28 and TRBJ2-1, is DVKVTQSSRYLVKRTGEKVFLECVQDMDHENMFWYRQDPGLGLRLIYFSYDVKMKEKGDIPEGYSVSREKKERFSLILESASTNQTSMYLCASSLRAGGFDNEQFFGPGTRLTVL.

The V gene is TRBV5-1, the J gene TRBJ1-1; D might be TRBD1 (6 bases). This CDR3 contains 15 residues. V shed 6 bases and J shed 2 bases, with 17 bases lying between them. Germline-derived CDR1 and CDR2 are SGHRS and YFSETQ. CDR3 DNA: TGCGCCAGCAATAATCCGTCAGGGGTTAACACTGAAGCTTTCTTT. Translating gives CASNNPSGVNTEAFF.

The V and J genes are TRBV4-3 and TRBJ1-1, with D hard to call. Trimming took off 0 bases at V and 1 base at J, with 6 bases between the two ends. Germline V gene lookup returns CDR1 LGHNA and CDR2 YSLEER. The CDR3 length is 14 residues. CDR3 in DNA: TGCGCCAGCAGCCAAGAGAGCCAGAACACTGAAGCTTTCTTT. Translating it yields CASSQESQNTEAFF.

V usage is TRBV19 and J usage is TRBJ2-1, with 9 nucleotides matching TRBD2. The CDR3 is 16 residues long. Per the germline V gene, CDR1 is LNHDA and CDR2 is SQIVND (reference sequence). V lost 8 bases, J lost 6 bases, and 14 bases stayed unmatched. The CDR3 region has the DNA TGTGCCAGTTCTTCGGCGGGAGGGCCCTACAGCAATGAGCAGTTCTTC. Amino acid sequence: CASSSAGGPYSNEQFF.

The chain employs TRBV5-1 and TRBJ1-6, with TRBD1 matching over 9 bases. CDR3 size: 14 residues. CDR1 is SGHRS, CDR2 YFSETQ, per germline. With 4 bases clipped from V and 8 bases from J, the junction kept 4 bases outside the gene matches. This CDR3 reads CASSKGQGHSPLHF. The CDR3 bases are TGCGCCAGCAGCAAGGGACAGGGACATTCACCCCTCCACTTT.

This chain uses TRBV7-2 with TRBJ1-2, with TRBD1 matching over 8 bases. The CDR3 is made up of 16 amino acids. Trimming at V came to 2 bases and at J to 7 bases, leaving 12 bases not matched to a gene. From germline, CDR1 is SGHTA and CDR2 FQGNSA. The CDR3 sequence is CASSLRTGNSQGGYTF. In DNA, the CDR3 is TGTGCCAGCAGCTTAAGGACAGGGAACAGCCAGGGTGGCTACACCTTC.

V is TRBV19 and J is TRBJ2-5; D perhaps matches TRBD2 (6 bases). The CDR3 extends over 17 amino acids. Germline V lookup: CDR1 LNHDA, CDR2 SQIVND (reference sequence). Between the trimmed V and J ends, which lost 1 base and 7 bases, there was a span of 22 bases. The CDR3 loop reads CASSIGGSGLGRGTQYF. DNA for the CDR3: TGTGCCAGTAGTATAGGAGGGTCAGGGTTAGGGCGGGGGACCCAGTACTTC.

This chain links TRBV5-1 with TRBJ2-7; TRBD1 matches at 10 bases. In germline, CDR1 is SGHRS, CDR2 YFSETQ. This CDR3 region has 14 residues. The V gene end was trimmed by 0 bases and the J gene end by 3 bases; junction bases not matched to a gene: 0. CDR3 protein: CASSLGTGGYEQYF. CDR3 nucleotide sequence: TGCGCCAGCAGCTTGGGGACAGGGGGCTACGAGCAGTACTTC.